These 8 T cell receptor beta chains came from one sample sequenced in a study of T cells after yellow fever vaccination. Via MiXCR, TCRdb re-called the 5' RACE reads, giving one row per CDR3 protein. Of some 320,000 distinct CDR3 sequences listed, 8.7% were seen once; the top ten hold roughly 17%. The sequencing used PBMCs, collected on the day of the first yellow fever vaccination. These receptors all stem from a man in his late teens or twenties who received the YFV17D yellow fever vaccine.

This clonotype was observed many times. The chain links TRBV12-3 or TRBV12-4 to TRBJ2-1; D is possibly TRBD1 or TRBD2 (5 bases each). The CDR3 covers 11 residues. V was shortened by 6 bases and J by 11 bases, with 11 bases between the two germline ends. The CDR3 DNA is TGTGCCAGCAGCATGGGACGTCAGCAGTTCTTC. Residues: CASSMGRQQFF.

The V gene is TRBV4-3, the J gene TRBJ1-4; the D is unclear. Germline values: CDR1 LGHNA, CDR2 YSLEER. The CDR3 has 16 amino acids. V shed 0 bases and J shed 4 bases, with 12 bases lying between them. The CDR3 sequence is CASSQEHLGINEKLFF. The CDR3 nucleotides read TGCGCCAGCAGCCAAGAGCATCTAGGGATTAATGAAAAACTGTTTTTT.

This clonotype was recorded many times. The V call is TRBV20-1, the J call TRBJ2-3, with D possibly being TRBD1 (5 bases). Germline CDR1 is DFQATT and CDR2 is SNEGSKA (reference sequence). Trimming stripped 7 bases from V and 9 bases from J, with 11 bases between. CDR3 length: 10 amino acids. CDR3 DNA: TGCAGTGTCCCCAGGGAAACGCAGTATTTT. Its translation is CSVPRETQYF.

This chain joins TRBV7-2 and TRBJ2-1; 7 nucleotides match TRBD1. The CDR3 extends over 15 amino acids. The V and J ends lost 3 bases and 6 bases, in that order; junction bases with no gene match: 8. Germline CDR1 reads SGHTA; CDR2 reads FQGNSA. CDR3: CASSFLGGVGNEQFF. The CDR3 DNA reads as TGTGCCAGCAGCTTCCTAGGGGGCGTGGGCAATGAGCAGTTCTTC.

CDR3 residues: CASSLGTGGSGNQPQHF. Written as DNA, the CDR3 is TGTGCCAGCAGCTTAGGGACAGGGGGCTCGGGCAATCAGCCCCAGCATTTT. The chain recombines TRBV7-2 with TRBJ1-5, with TRBD1 matching over 11 bases. Germline values: CDR1 SGHTA, CDR2 FQGNSA. This CDR3 has 17 residues. After removal of 1 base from V and 2 bases from J, the junction contained 4 bases not matched to a gene. Filled out from reference TRBV7-2 and TRBJ1-5, the complete variable domain reads GAGVSQSPSNKVTEKGKDVELRCDPISGHTALYWYRQSLGQGLEFLIYFQGNSAPDKSGLPSDRFSAERTGGSVSTLTIQRTQQEDSAVYLCASSLGTGGSGNQPQHFGDGTRLSIL.

This chain joins TRBV5-4 and TRBJ1-3, with D perhaps TRBD1 (6 bases). V was shortened by 4 bases and J by 3 bases, with 14 bases between the two germline ends. The CDR3 loop spans 15 amino acids. CDR1 is SGHNT, CDR2 YYREEE, per germline (reference sequence). The CDR3 DNA follows: TGTGCCAGCAGCCGGACGGGGGGCTTTGGAAACACCATATATTTT. This encodes CASSRTGGFGNTIYF. The entire variable domain, with the rest obtained from reference TRBV5-4 and TRBJ1-3, is as follows: ETGVTQSPTHLIKTRGQQVTLRCSSQSGHNTVSWYQQALGQGPQFIFQYYREEENGRGNFPPRFSGLQFPNYSSELNVNALELDDSALYLCASSRTGGFGNTIYFGEGSWLTVV.

This clonotype showed up many times. This sequence joins TRBV2 and TRBJ1-4; the D is unclear. The length of the CDR3 is 12 residues. In germline, CDR1 is SNHLY, CDR2 FYNNEI. Trimming pared 5 bases from V and 7 bases from J, leaving 8 bases between. This CDR3 reads CASSLSREKLFF. As DNA, the CDR3 is TGTGCCAGCAGTCTTAGCCGTGAAAAACTGTTTTTT.

This clonotype was seen a handful of times. V usage is TRBV6-5 and J usage is TRBJ2-5, with 7 nucleotides matching TRBD2. Germline assignment: CDR1 MNHEY and CDR2 SVGAGI. This CDR3 region has 15 residues. J gave up 1 base and V 6 bases, and 8 bases lay outside the gene matches. In DNA, the CDR3 is TGTGCCAGCAGCTACAAGCGGGGTCTCCAAGAGACCCAGTACTTC. Encoded protein: CASSYKRGLQETQYF.